The 10 T cell receptor beta chains below all came from one sample that was sequenced in a study of cytomegalovirus exposure and HLA in healthy donors. Primers for the PCR totalled 60 Vbeta and 13 Jbeta. TCRdb's table, derived via immunoSEQ multiplex PCR, lists solely in-frame clones and lacks some. The sample shows roughly 110,000 clones, 71% of them seen only once. The sequenced material came from PBMCs. The receptors were gathered from a female donor in good health and CMV-seronegative.

The CDR3 DNA follows: TGTGCCAGCAGTTTCTGGGGGACTACCTACGAGCAGTACTTC. This translates into CASSFWGTTYEQYF. V usage is TRBV27 and J usage is TRBJ2-7; 7 bases align to TRBD2. The J segment lost 2 bases and the V segment lost 3 bases, leaving 4 bases of the junction unmatched. Per the germline V gene, CDR1 is MNHEY and CDR2 is SMNVEV (reference sequence). The CDR3 has 14 amino acids.

The chain couples TRBV7-3 to TRBJ2-1; the D gene is possibly TRBD2 (5 bases). CDR3 length: 15 amino acids. V lost 5 bases and J 6 bases, leaving 17 bases between the germline ends. The germline gives CDR1 SGHTA, CDR2 FQGTGA. The CDR3 nucleotides read TGTGCCAGCAGCCCCCGGTCCCGTGCGGGCAATGAGCAGTTCTTC. This codes for CASSPRSRAGNEQFF.

This clone was found a few times. The chain has TRBV9 and TRBJ2-1, with TRBD2 matching 14 bases. The V segment lost 4 bases and the J segment 0 bases; nucleotides outside the gene matches: 9. The germline CDR1 and CDR2 sequences are SGDLS and YYNGEE. The CDR3 sequence is 19 residues long. CDR3 sequence: CASSITTSGRDSSYNEQFF. The CDR3 DNA reads as TGTGCCAGCAGCATAACGACTAGCGGGAGGGATAGCTCCTACAATGAGCAGTTCTTC.

The V gene is TRBV27, the J gene TRBJ1-5; D remains ambiguous. The V end was cut by 2 bases, the J end by 4 bases, with 6 bases between. The V gene's germline CDR1 is MNHEY and CDR2 SMNVEV (reference sequence). The CDR3 is made up of 13 amino acids. The CDR3 reads CASSLNRNQPQHF. CDR3 coding DNA: TGTGCCAGCAGTTTAAACAGAAATCAGCCCCAGCATTTT.

The chain combines TRBV6-1 with TRBJ2-3; 9 nucleotides line up with TRBD2. The V and J ends lost 4 bases and 4 bases, in that order; junction bases with no gene match: 12. Germline assignment: CDR1 MNHNS and CDR2 SASEGT. This CDR3 is 17 amino acids long. CDR3 loop: CASSASVAGGFADTQYF. The DNA for the CDR3 is TGTGCCAGCAGTGCAAGTGTGGCGGGAGGGTTCGCAGATACGCAGTATTTT.

V and J are TRBV28 and TRBJ2-1; 8 bases line up with TRBD2. CDR1 is MDHEN, CDR2 SYDVKM, per germline. The CDR3 runs 18 residues. The J segment lost 8 bases and the V segment lost 4 bases, leaving 19 bases of the junction unmatched. The CDR3 nucleotides are TGTGCCAGCAGTTCCCCCTCGTTAGGGAGCGGGAGACGATATGAGCAGTTCTTC. Translating gives CASSSPSLGSGRRYEQFF.

The chain is built from TRBV11-2 and TRBJ2-7, with D tentatively TRBD2 (5 bases). Trimming took off 8 bases at V and 3 bases at J, with 11 bases between the two ends. The CDR3 totals 12 residues. Germline V CDR1 and CDR2: SGHAT, FQNNGV. The CDR3 DNA follows: TGTGCCAGCGCGGGTTCGGTCTACGAGCAGTACTTC. This encodes CASAGSVYEQYF. The entire variable domain, with the rest obtained from reference TRBV11-2 and TRBJ2-7, is as follows: EAGVAQSPRYKIIEKRQSVAFWCNPISGHATLYWYQQILGQGPKLLIQFQNNGVVDDSQLPKDRFSAERLKGVDSTLKIQPAKLEDSAVYLCASAGSVYEQYFGPGTRLTVT.

The rearrangement joins TRBV12-5 to TRBJ2-6, with 9 bases aligning to TRBD1. Per germline, CDR1 LGHNT and CDR2 FRNRAP. The trim removed 5 bases at V and 4 bases at J, leaving 12 bases unmatched. CDR3 length equals 18 residues. CDR3 residues: CASGEPGQGLSGANVLTF. The CDR3 DNA sequence: TGTGCTAGTGGTGAGCCGGGACAGGGACTGTCAGGGGCCAACGTCCTGACTTTC.

This sequence joins TRBV11-3 and TRBJ2-1; 12 nucleotides line up with TRBD2. After removal of 1 base from V and 0 bases from J, the junction contained 4 bases not matched to a gene. The CDR3 sequence is 18 residues long. Germline V gene lookup returns CDR1 SGHNT and CDR2 YENEEA. CDR3 sequence (DNA): TGTGCCAGCAGCTTAGCTAGCGGGAGGGCGAGCTCCTACAATGAGCAGTTCTTC. Translated, it gives CASSLASGRASSYNEQFF.

This clone was detected a few times. The rearrangement joins TRBV5-1 to TRBJ2-7, with 13 bases that match TRBD2. The CDR3 covers 18 residues. CDR1 is SGHRS, CDR2 YFSETQ, per germline. The V gene end was trimmed by 4 bases and the J gene end by 2 bases; junction bases not matched to a gene: 12. CDR3 protein: CASSQTSGRARRTYEQYF. The CDR3 bases are TGCGCCAGCAGCCAAACTAGCGGGAGGGCCCGGAGGACCTACGAGCAGTACTTC.